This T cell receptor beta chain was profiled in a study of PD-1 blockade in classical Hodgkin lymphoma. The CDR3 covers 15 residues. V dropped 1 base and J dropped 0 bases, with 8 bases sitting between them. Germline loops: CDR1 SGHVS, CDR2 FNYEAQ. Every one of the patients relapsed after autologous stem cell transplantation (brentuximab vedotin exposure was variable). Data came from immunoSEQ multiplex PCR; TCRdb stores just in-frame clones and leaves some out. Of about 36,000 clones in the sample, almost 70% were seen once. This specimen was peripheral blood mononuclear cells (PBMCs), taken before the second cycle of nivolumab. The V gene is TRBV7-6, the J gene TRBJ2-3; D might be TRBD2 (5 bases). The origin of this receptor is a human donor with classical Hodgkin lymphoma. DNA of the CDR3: TGTGCCAGCAGCTTAGGGTGGAGGAGCACAGATACGCAGTATTTT. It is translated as CASSLGWRSTDTQYF.